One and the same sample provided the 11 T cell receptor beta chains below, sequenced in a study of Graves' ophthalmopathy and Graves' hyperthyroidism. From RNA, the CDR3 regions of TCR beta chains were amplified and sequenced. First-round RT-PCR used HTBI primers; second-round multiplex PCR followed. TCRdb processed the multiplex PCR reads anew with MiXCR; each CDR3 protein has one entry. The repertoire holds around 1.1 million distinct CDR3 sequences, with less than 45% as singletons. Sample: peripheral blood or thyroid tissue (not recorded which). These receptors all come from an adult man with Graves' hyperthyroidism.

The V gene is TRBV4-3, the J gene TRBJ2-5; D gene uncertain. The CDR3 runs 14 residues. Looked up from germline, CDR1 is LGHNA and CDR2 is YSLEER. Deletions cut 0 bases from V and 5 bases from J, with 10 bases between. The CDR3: CASSQESAAETQYF. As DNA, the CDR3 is TGCGCCAGCAGCCAAGAGAGCGCGGCCGAGACCCAGTACTTC.

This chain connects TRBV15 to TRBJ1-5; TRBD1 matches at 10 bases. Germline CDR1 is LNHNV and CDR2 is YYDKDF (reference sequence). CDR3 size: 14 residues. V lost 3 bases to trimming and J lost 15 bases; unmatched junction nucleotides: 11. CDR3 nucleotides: TGTGCCACCAGCAGTCCCGGGACAGGGGCCCTCAGGCATTTT. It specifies CATSSPGTGALRHF. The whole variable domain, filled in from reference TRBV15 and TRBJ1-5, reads DAMVIQNPRYQVTQFGKPVTLSCSQTLNHNVMYWYQQKSSQAPKLLFHYYDKDFNNEADTPDNFQSRRPNTSFCFLDIRSPGLGDTAMYLCATSSPGTGALRHFGDGTRLSIL.

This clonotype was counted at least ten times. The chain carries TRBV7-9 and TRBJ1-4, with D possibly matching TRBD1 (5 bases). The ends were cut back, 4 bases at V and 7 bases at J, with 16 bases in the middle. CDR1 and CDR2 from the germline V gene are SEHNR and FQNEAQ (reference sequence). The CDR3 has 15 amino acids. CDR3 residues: CASSSQGPRTEKLFF. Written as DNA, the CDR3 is TGTGCCAGCAGCTCTCAGGGACCACGGACTGAAAAACTGTTTTTT.

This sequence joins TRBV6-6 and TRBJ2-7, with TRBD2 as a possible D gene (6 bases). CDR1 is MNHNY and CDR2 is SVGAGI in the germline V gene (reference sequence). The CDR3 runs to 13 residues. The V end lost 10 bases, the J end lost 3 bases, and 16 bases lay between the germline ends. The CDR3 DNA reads TGTGCCATCATGACGGGACTCCGCTACGAGCAGTACTTC. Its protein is CAIMTGLRYEQYF.

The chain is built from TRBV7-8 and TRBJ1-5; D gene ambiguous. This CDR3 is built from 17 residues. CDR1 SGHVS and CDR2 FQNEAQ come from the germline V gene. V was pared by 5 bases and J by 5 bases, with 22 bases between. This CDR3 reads CASSPTDQPIQYQPQHF. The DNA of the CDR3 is TGTGCCAGCAGCCCCACGGATCAACCAATTCAATATCAGCCCCAGCATTTT.

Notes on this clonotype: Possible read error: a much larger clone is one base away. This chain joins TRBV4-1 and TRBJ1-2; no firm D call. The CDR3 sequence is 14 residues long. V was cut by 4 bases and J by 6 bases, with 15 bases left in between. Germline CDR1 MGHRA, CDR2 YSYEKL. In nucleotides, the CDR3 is TGCGCCAGCAGCCCTCCCGAACAGCGAGATGGCTACACCTTC. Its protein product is CASSPPEQRDGYTF.

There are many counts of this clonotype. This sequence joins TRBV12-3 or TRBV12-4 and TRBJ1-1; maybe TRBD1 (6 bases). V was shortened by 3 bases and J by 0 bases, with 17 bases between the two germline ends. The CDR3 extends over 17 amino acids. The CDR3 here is CASSFRSSGQMNTEAFF. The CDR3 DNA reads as TGTGCCAGCAGTTTTCGCTCATCCGGACAGATGAACACTGAAGCTTTCTTT.

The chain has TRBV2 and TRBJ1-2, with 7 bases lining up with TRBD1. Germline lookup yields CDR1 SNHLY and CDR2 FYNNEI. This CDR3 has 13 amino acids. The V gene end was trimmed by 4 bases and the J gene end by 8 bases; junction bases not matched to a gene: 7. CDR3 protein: CASSAGQAGGYTF. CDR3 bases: TGTGCCAGCAGTGCTGGACAGGCAGGAGGCTACACCTTC.

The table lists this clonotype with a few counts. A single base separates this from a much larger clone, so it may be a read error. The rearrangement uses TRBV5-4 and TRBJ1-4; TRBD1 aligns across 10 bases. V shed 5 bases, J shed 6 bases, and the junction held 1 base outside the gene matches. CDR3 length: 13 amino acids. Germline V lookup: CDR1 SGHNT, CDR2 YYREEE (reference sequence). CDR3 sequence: CASRGTGDEKLFF. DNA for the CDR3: TGTGCCAGCAGAGGGACAGGGGATGAAAAACTGTTTTTT.

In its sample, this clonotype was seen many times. The CDR3 loop reads CASSSDSSETQYF. DNA of the CDR3: TGTGCCAGCAGTTCCGACAGCTCTGAGACCCAGTACTTC. V usage is TRBV25-1 and J usage is TRBJ2-5; D possibly corresponds to TRBD1 (5 bases). CDR3 length equals 13 residues. Germline CDR1 and CDR2: MGHDK and SYGVNS. Trimming stripped 5 bases from V and 5 bases from J, with 12 bases between.

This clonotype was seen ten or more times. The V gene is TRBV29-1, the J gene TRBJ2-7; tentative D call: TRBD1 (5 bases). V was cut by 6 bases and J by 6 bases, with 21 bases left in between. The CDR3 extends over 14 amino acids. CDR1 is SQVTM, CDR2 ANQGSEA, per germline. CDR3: CSVTRRSQGSEQYF. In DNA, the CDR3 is TGCAGCGTCACCCGACGGTCTCAGGGATCCGAGCAGTACTTC.